Each of the 11 T cell receptor beta chains below was sequenced from the same sample in a study of beta chain features in type 1 diabetes (dated by TCRdb to 2016 to 2018). Receptor libraries were prepared by the immunoSEQ multiplex PCR assay. All of the isolated RNA was reverse transcribed with the High Capacity cDNA Reverse Transcription Kit, so expressed TCRB transcripts were sequenced. The clones in this table, taken by TCRdb from immuneACCESS, are in-frame only. Not every clone is retained; where verified, under half of the shortfall comes from an unresolved V gene, and the cause of the rest is unknown. This sample comprises 900,000 or so clones, roughly 15% of them detected only once. 0.023% of the sample is in the top ten clones. Sequencing was performed on naive CD4+ T cells from blood. The sample's cell subset or site label, in plain terms: true naive CD4+ T cells. All receptors derive from a woman under 30 in good health.

CDR3 sequence reads: CASSHPEYEQFF. CDR3 DNA: TGCGCCAGCAGCCACCCCGAATATGAGCAGTTCTTC. This chain joins TRBV5-1 and TRBJ2-1; D gene unclear. The V end was cut by 4 bases, the J end by 8 bases, with 10 bases between. The CDR3 loop spans 12 amino acids. Germline assignment: CDR1 SGHRS and CDR2 YFSETQ.

This clone was seen a handful of times. This chain uses TRBV6-5 with TRBJ1-2; D may be TRBD1 (6 bases). Trimming removed 6 bases from V and 4 bases from J, with 9 bases in between. The germline CDR1 and CDR2 sequences are MNHEY and SVGAGI. This CDR3 region has 12 residues. For the CDR3, the DNA is TGTGCCAGCAGCCGGACAGCCTATGGCTACACCTTC. It translates to CASSRTAYGYTF.

V gene TRBV7-2 combines with J gene TRBJ2-4; 7 bases match TRBD1. This CDR3 region has 14 residues. CDR1 SGHTA and CDR2 FQGNSA come from the germline V gene. Germline trimming cut 5 bases from V and 2 bases from J; bases unmatched to any gene: 3. The CDR3 DNA reads TGTGCCAGCAGCCCGGGACAGACCAAAAACATTCAGTACTTC. It is translated as CASSPGQTKNIQYF.

J is TRBJ2-7 and V is TRBV10-3; 7 bases line up with TRBD1. V shed 4 bases and J 5 bases; nucleotides not matched to a gene: 8. The length of the CDR3 is 14 residues. CDR1 is ENHRY and CDR2 is SYGVKD in the germline V gene. CDR3 loop: CAISVSDRAHEQYF. For the CDR3, the DNA is TGTGCCATCAGTGTCTCCGACAGGGCCCACGAGCAGTACTTC.

This clone was detected only a few times. Other DNA variants within this sample encode the same CDR3. The rearrangement links TRBV10-3 to TRBJ1-4, with 7 bases that match TRBD1. V was pared by 9 bases and J by 11 bases, with 12 bases of the junction left unmatched. The germline V gene has CDR1 ENHRY and CDR2 SYGVKD. The CDR3 has 13 amino acids. The CDR3 bases are TGTGCCATTCGAGGGCAGGGGGACGAGAAACTGTTTTTT. This translates into CAIRGQGDEKLFF.

The chain is built from TRBV6-5 and TRBJ2-5; D gene uncertain. The CDR3 has 12 residues. Trimming cost V 9 bases and J 2 bases, with 10 bases left between them. The V gene's germline CDR1 is MNHEY and CDR2 SVGAGI. The CDR3 protein is CASSMNQETQYF. CDR3 bases: TGTGCCAGTTCCATGAATCAAGAGACCCAGTACTTC.

This clone was detected a few times. This chain links TRBV6-5 with TRBJ1-4; TRBD1 agrees at 9 bases. This CDR3 region has 13 residues. Per the germline V gene, CDR1 is MNHEY and CDR2 is SVGAGI. V shed 6 bases and J 8 bases; nucleotides not matched to a gene: 4. CDR3 in DNA: TGTGCCAGCAGGGGCGGACAGGGGGAAAAACTGTTTTTT. It is translated as CASRGGQGEKLFF.

This clone was counted a few times. The gene calls are TRBV7-2 and TRBJ2-7; TRBD2 matches at 12 bases. Trimming took 5 bases from V and 3 from J; bases not matched to a gene: 11. CDR3 size: 17 residues. The V gene's germline CDR1 is SGHTA and CDR2 FQGNSA. The CDR3 region is CASSPLLAGGPYYEQYF. CDR3 DNA: TGTGCCAGCAGCCCTCTTCTAGCGGGAGGGCCTTACTACGAGCAGTACTTC.

The J gene is TRBJ2-5, the V gene TRBV5-4, with D possibly matching TRBD2 (7 bases). With 4 bases removed from V and 5 bases from J, the gap between germline ends came to 18 bases. This CDR3 has 15 amino acids. Germline CDR1 and CDR2: SGHNT and YYREEE (reference sequence). Written as DNA, the CDR3 is TGTGCCAGCAGCCACCTTGGGGGGCGGGAGGAGACCCAGTACTTC. Translating it yields CASSHLGGREETQYF. The variable domain in full, with the rest retrieved from reference TRBV5-4 and TRBJ2-5, is ETGVTQSPTHLIKTRGQQVTLRCSSQSGHNTVSWYQQALGQGPQFIFQYYREEENGRGNFPPRFSGLQFPNYSSELNVNALELDDSALYLCASSHLGGREETQYFGPGTRLLVL.

This chain links TRBV15 with TRBJ2-7, with D uncertain. V lost 0 bases to trimming and J lost 3 bases, with 12 bases between them. Germline lookup yields CDR1 LNHNV and CDR2 YYDKDF (reference sequence). CDR3 length equals 15 residues. CDR3 sequence: CATSRDVRQVYEQYF. In DNA form, the CDR3 reads TGTGCCACCAGCAGAGATGTGAGGCAGGTCTACGAGCAGTACTTC.

This chain links TRBV10-2 with TRBJ2-5; 8 bases map to TRBD2. The germline CDR1 and CDR2 sequences are WSHSY and SAAADI. J was trimmed by 3 bases and V by 10 bases; bases with no gene match: 7. The CDR3 is made up of 13 amino acids. CDR3 region: CATLAGIEETQYF. The CDR3 region has the DNA TGCGCCACCTTAGCGGGAATAGAAGAGACCCAGTACTTC.